The 13 T cell receptor beta chains below were found in one sample sequenced in a study of T cell responses to AZD1222 COVID-19 vaccine. Measured with immunoSEQ multiplex PCR; TCRdb has only the in-frame clones, and not every one. In the table there are 99,000 or so clones, roughly 88% of which are singletons. The sequencing used peripheral blood, collected on day 0 of AZD1222 vaccination. The receptors shown here come from an adult in good health.

This clone was recorded only once. This chain joins TRBV28 and TRBJ2-1, with TRBD1 as a possible D gene (7 bases). The CDR3 is 16 residues long. Trimming removed 2 bases at V and 3 bases at J, with 14 bases between. Germline V gene sequence: CDR1 MDHEN, CDR2 SYDVKM. CDR3 residues: CASSLPGGGGYNEQFF. The CDR3, as DNA: TGTGCCAGCAGTTTACCTGGAGGGGGCGGCTACAATGAGCAGTTCTTC.

The chain links TRBV15 to TRBJ1-2; 9 bases match TRBD1. V lost 5 bases to trimming and J lost 8 bases; unmatched junction nucleotides: 6. The CDR3 consists of 13 residues. Germline values: CDR1 LNHNV, CDR2 YYDKDF (reference sequence). The CDR3, as DNA: TGTGCCACCAGCCAGCGACAGGGGGGCGGCTACACCTTC. The encoded protein is CATSQRQGGGYTF.

The gene calls are TRBV5-1 and TRBJ2-3; TRBD2 matches at 10 bases. J gave up 3 bases and V 4 bases, and 5 bases lay outside the gene matches. The CDR3 spans 15 residues. Germline lookup yields CDR1 SGHRS and CDR2 YFSETQ. The CDR3 DNA reads TGCGCCAGCAGCCCAAGCGGGGGGGCTACAGATACGCAGTATTTT. Translation gives CASSPSGGATDTQYF.

V usage is TRBV18 and J usage is TRBJ1-5, with a weak D call TRBD1 (5 bases). The V end was cut by 0 bases, the J end by 2 bases, with 8 bases between. Germline V gene data show CDR1 as KGHSH and CDR2 as LQKENI. The CDR3 sequence is 15 residues long. The CDR3 sequence is CASSPPGAGNQPQHF. In DNA form, the CDR3 reads TGTGCCAGCTCACCACCTGGGGCCGGCAATCAGCCCCAGCATTTT.

This clone appeared a few times. The chain uses TRBV6-2 or TRBV6-3 and TRBJ2-1; 13 positions agree with TRBD2. Germline V CDR1 and CDR2: MNHEY, SVGEGT. V dropped 5 bases and J dropped 2; count of bases not matched to a gene: 15. The CDR3 sequence is 20 residues long. The CDR3 nucleotides are TGTGCCAGCAGTCGCGATACGTTCCCGGGACTAGCGGGACCCTACAATGAGCAGTTCTTC. Protein: CASSRDTFPGLAGPYNEQFF.

This clone occurred a few times. This sequence joins TRBV7-9 and TRBJ1-2, with a weak D call TRBD1 (5 bases). CDR1 SEHNR and CDR2 FQNEAQ come from the germline V gene (reference sequence). The V end was cut by 3 bases, the J end by 6 bases, with 11 bases between. The CDR3 totals 13 residues. CDR3 nucleotides: TGTGCCAGCAGCTTGAGGGGCCGCGATGGCTACACCTTC. It codes for CASSLRGRDGYTF. The whole variable domain, filled in from reference TRBV7-9 and TRBJ1-2, reads DTGVSQNPRHKITKRGQNVTFRCDPISEHNRLYWYRQTLGQGPEFLTYFQNEAQLEKSRLLSDRFSAERPKGSFSTLEIQRTEQGDSAMYLCASSLRGRDGYTFGSGTRLTVV.

This chain joins TRBV15 and TRBJ1-6; 7 bases map to TRBD1. This CDR3 region has 14 residues. Germline V CDR1 and CDR2: LNHNV, YYDKDF (reference sequence). V trimming: 3 bases; J trimming: 8 bases; junction bases outside the gene matches: 4. CDR3 sequence (DNA): TGTGCCACCAGCAGCATCAGGGGGTATTCACCCCTCCACTTT. It codes for CATSSIRGYSPLHF.

This chain links TRBV25-1 with TRBJ2-3, with 7 bases fitting TRBD1. V gave up 4 bases and J gave up 4 bases; unmatched junction bases: 8. CDR1 is MGHDK, CDR2 SYGVNS, per germline. The CDR3 has 15 amino acids. CDR3 loop: CASSGQGFSSDTQYF. DNA of the CDR3: TGTGCCAGCAGTGGACAGGGCTTTTCCTCAGATACGCAGTATTTT.

This clone has just one count. DNA for the CDR3: TGCAGCGTTGCCGGGACAGGGGTTGGGTCGACAGGCTACACCTTC. Translated: CSVAGTGVGSTGYTF. The rearrangement uses TRBV29-1 and TRBJ1-2; 10 positions agree with TRBD1. With V trimmed by 4 bases and J by 8 bases, 13 bases remained unmatched. The CDR3 consists of 15 residues. Germline lookup yields CDR1 SQVTM and CDR2 ANQGSEA.

The CDR3 DNA sequence: TGTGCCAGCAGCCGTCGGGACACAAGGGTTAGGGAGCAGTACTTC. Its protein product is CASSRRDTRVREQYF. The chain carries TRBV14 and TRBJ2-7; D may be TRBD1 (6 bases). Germline V gene sequence: CDR1 SGHDN, CDR2 FVKESK. V was shortened by 4 bases and J by 7 bases, with 20 bases between the two germline ends. The length of the CDR3 is 15 residues.

The CDR3 DNA sequence: TGTGCCAGCAGCTTTACCCTCAATGAGCAGTTCTTC. Amino acids: CASSFTLNEQFF. This rearrangement joins TRBV5-4 to TRBJ2-1; D is unclear. Trimming cost V 2 bases and J 6 bases, with 6 bases left between them. The CDR3 extends over 12 amino acids. Germline V gene sequence: CDR1 SGHNT, CDR2 YYREEE (reference sequence).

The chain uses TRBV5-1 and TRBJ2-5, with 7 bases matching TRBD2. Germline V lookup: CDR1 SGHRS, CDR2 YFSETQ. The CDR3 consists of 16 residues. Unmatched junction bases numbered 9, after V lost 3 bases and J lost 1 base. CDR3 loop: CASSYLDGRPQETQYF. The DNA of the CDR3 is TGCGCCAGCAGCTACTTGGACGGGAGGCCCCAAGAGACCCAGTACTTC.

The chain links TRBV7-3 to TRBJ2-3, with 10 bases matching TRBD2. The CDR3 contains 16 residues. CDR1 and CDR2 from the germline V gene are SGHTA and FQGTGA. The ends lost 5 bases at V and 1 base at J; junction bases unmatched: 6. CDR3 coding DNA: TGTGCCAGCAGCGCTAACGGACTAGCGGGCACAGATACGCAGTATTTT. Amino acid sequence: CASSANGLAGTDTQYF.